This TCR beta chain was sequenced for a study of T cell clones after liver transplantation. The wider study: Graft-donor-reactive sequences were compared with third-party-reactive TCRbeta sequences from pre-transplant mixed lymphocyte reactions.

A single count supports this clone. Sequenced by immunoSEQ multiplex PCR; TCRdb stores in-frame clones only, minus some. This sample carries approximately 10,000 clones, approximately 74% of them seen once, and the ten largest clones take roughly 24%. This clonotype was obtained from a human patient who received a liver transplant. Some T cells may be the graft donor's. Source: CD4+ T cells from blood, taken approximately 29 months after liver transplant.

CDR3 DNA sequence: TGCGCCAGCACCCCGCGGCGGGAGGAATCCTACGAGCAGTACGTC. It translates to CASTPRREESYEQYV. The chain recombines TRBV23-1 with TRBJ2-7; 8 nucleotides match TRBD2. TRBV23-1 is recorded as an ORF, its role being uncertain. Trimming took 7 bases from V and 1 from J; bases not matched to a gene: 9. This CDR3 region has 15 residues.